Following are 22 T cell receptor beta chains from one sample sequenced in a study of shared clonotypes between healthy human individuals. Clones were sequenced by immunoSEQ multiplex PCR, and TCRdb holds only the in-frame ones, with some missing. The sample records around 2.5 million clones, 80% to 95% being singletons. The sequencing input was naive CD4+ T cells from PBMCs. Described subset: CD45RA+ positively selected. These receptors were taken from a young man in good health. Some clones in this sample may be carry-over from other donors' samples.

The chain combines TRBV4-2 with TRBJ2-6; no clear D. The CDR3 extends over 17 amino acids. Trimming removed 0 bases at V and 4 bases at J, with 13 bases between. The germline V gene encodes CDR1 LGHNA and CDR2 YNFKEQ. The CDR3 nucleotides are TGTGCCAGCAGCCAAGAATCGATACCGAACGGGGCCAACGTCCTGACTTTC. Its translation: CASSQESIPNGANVLTF.

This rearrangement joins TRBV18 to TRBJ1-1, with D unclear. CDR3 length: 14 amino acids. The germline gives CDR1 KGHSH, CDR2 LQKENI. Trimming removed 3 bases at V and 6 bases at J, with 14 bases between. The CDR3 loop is CASSPYIGEAEAFF. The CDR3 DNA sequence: TGTGCCAGCTCACCCTATATTGGGGAGGCTGAAGCTTTCTTT.

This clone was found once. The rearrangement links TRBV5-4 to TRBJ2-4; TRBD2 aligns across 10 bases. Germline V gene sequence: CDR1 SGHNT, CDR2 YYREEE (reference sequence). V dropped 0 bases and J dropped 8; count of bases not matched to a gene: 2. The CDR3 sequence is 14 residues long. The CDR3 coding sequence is TGTGCCAGCAGCTTGGGAGCGGGGGGGGACATTCAGTACTTC. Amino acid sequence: CASSLGAGGDIQYF.

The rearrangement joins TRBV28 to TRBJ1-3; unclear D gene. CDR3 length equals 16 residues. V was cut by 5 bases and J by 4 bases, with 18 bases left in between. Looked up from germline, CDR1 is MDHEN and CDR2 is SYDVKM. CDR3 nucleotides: TGTGCCAGCAGTCTTACGGGGTATTCCCTCGGAAACACCATATATTTT. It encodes CASSLTGYSLGNTIYF.

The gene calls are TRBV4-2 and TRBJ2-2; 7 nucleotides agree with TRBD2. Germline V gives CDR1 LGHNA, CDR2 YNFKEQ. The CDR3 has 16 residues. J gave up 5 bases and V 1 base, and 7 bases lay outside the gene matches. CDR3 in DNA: TGTGCCAGCAGCCAAGGGGGCGGGAGTGCGACCGGGGAGCTGTTTTTT. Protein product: CASSQGGGSATGELFF.

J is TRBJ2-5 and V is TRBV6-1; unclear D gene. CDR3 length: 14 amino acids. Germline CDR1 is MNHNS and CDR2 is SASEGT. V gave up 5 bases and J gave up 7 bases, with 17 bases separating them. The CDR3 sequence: CASSPQGAVRTQYF. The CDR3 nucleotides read TGTGCCAGCAGTCCCCAAGGAGCTGTTCGGACCCAGTACTTC.

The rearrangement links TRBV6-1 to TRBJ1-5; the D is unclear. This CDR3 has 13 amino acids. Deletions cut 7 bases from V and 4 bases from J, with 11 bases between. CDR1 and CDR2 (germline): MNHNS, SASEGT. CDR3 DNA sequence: TGTGCCAGCATGGTGGGTCGGAATCAGCCCCAGCATTTT. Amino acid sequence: CASMVGRNQPQHF.

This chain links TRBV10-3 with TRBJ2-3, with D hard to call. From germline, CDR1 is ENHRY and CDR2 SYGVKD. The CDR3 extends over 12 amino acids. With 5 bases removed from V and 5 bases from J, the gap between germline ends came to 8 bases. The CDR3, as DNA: TGTGCCATCAGTCGATTGGGAGATACGCAGTATTTT. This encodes CAISRLGDTQYF.

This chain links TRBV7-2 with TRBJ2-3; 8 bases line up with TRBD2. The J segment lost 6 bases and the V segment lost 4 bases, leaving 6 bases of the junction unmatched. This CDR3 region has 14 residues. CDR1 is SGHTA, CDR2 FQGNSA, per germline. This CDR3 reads CASSSTTGGDTQYF. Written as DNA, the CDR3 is TGTGCCAGCAGCTCGACGACGGGAGGGGATACGCAGTATTTT.

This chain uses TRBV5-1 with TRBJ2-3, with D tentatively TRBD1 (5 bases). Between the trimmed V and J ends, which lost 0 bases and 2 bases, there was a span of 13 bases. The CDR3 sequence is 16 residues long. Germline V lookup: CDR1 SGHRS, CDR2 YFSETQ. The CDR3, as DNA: TGCGCCAGCAGCTTGGCCAGCCAGGGAATCACAGATACGCAGTATTTT. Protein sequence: CASSLASQGITDTQYF.

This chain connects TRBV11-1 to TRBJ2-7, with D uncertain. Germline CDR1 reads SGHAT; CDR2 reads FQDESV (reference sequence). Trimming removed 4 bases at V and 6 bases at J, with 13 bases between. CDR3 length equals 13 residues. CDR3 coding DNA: TGTGCCAGCAGCTCCCCAGGAGTCTTCGAGCAGTACTTC. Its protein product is CASSSPGVFEQYF.

In DNA, the CDR3 is TGCGCCAGCAGCTTAGGGGACCCGGAGACCCAGTACTTC. Translation: CASSLGDPETQYF. The V call is TRBV5-1, the J call TRBJ2-5, with D perhaps being TRBD1 or TRBD2 (5 bases each). Trimming cost V 2 bases and J 5 bases, with 10 bases left between them. The length of the CDR3 is 13 residues. The germline V gene encodes CDR1 SGHRS and CDR2 YFSETQ.

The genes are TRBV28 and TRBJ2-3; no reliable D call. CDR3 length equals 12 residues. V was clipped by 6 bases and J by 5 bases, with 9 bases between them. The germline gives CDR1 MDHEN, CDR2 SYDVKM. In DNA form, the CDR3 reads TGTGCCAGCAGGGCCGGCCAAGATACGCAGTATTTT. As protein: CASRAGQDTQYF.

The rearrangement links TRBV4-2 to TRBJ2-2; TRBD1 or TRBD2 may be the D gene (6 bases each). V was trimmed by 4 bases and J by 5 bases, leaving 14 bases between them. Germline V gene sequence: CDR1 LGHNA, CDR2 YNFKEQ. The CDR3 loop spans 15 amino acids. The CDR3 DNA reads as TGTGCCAGCAGCCTGGCAGGAGGGGGTACCGGGGAGCTGTTTTTT. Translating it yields CASSLAGGGTGELFF.

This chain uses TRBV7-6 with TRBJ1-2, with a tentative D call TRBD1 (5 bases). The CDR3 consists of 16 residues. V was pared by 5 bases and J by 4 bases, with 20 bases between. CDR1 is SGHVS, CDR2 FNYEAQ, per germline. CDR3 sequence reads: CASSQMGSGLGYGYTF. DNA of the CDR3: TGTGCCAGCAGCCAGATGGGGTCAGGGCTAGGCTATGGCTACACCTTC.

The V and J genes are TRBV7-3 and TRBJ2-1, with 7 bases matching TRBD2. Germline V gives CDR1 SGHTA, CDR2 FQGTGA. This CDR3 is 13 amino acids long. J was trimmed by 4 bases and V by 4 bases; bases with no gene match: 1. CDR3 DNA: TGTGCCAGCAGCTATAGCGGGTACAATGAGCAGTTCTTC. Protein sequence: CASSYSGYNEQFF.

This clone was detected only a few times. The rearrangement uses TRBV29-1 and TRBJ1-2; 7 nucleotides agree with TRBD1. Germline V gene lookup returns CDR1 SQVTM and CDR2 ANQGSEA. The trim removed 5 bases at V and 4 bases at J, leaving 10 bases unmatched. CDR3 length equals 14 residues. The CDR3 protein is CSVTRGQKIYGYTF. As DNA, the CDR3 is TGCAGCGTTACCCGGGGACAGAAGATCTATGGCTACACCTTC. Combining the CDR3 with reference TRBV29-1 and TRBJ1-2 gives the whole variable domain SAVISQKPSRDICQRGTSLTIQCQVDSQVTMMFWYRQQPGQSLTLIATANQGSEATYESGFVIDKFPISRPNLTFSTLTVSNMSPEDSSIYLCSVTRGQKIYGYTFGSGTRLTVV.

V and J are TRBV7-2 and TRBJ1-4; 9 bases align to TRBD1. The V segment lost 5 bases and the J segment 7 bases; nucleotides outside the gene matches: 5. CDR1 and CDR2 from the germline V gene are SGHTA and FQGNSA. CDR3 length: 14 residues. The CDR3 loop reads CASSRRDRAEKLFF. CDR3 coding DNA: TGTGCCAGCAGCCGGAGGGACAGGGCTGAAAAACTGTTTTTT. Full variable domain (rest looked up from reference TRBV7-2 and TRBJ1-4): GAGVSQSPSNKVTEKGKDVELRCDPISGHTALYWYRQSLGQGLEFLIYFQGNSAPDKSGLPSDRFSAERTGGSVSTLTIQRTQQEDSAVYLCASSRRDRAEKLFFGSGTQLSVL.

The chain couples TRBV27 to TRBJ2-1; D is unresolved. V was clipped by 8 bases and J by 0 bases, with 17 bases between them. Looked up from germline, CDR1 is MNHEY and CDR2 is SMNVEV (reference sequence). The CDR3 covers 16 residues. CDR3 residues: CASPDGLGCSYNEQFF. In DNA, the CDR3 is TGTGCCAGCCCCGACGGTCTAGGATGCTCCTACAATGAGCAGTTCTTC.

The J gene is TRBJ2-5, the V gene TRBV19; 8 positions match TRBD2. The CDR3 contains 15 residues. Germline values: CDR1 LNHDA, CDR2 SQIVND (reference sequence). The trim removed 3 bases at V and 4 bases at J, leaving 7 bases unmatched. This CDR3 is CASSMVAGTPETQYF. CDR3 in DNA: TGTGCCAGTAGTATGGTAGCGGGGACCCCAGAGACCCAGTACTTC.

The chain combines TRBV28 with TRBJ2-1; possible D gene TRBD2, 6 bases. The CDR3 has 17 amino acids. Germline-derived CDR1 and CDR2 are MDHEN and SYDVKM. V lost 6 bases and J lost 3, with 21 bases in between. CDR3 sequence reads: CASRDYLSGRSYNEQFF. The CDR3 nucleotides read TGTGCCAGCAGAGATTACTTGTCAGGGAGGAGCTACAATGAGCAGTTCTTC.

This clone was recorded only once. CDR3 loop: CASSGLNSGANVLTF. The CDR3 coding sequence is TGTGCCAGCAGTGGACTGAACTCTGGGGCCAACGTCCTGACTTTC. The chain joins TRBV6-1 to TRBJ2-6; D call uncertain. Looked up from germline, CDR1 is MNHNS and CDR2 is SASEGT. Between the trimmed V and J ends, which lost 4 bases and 0 bases, there was a span of 7 bases. This CDR3 contains 15 residues.